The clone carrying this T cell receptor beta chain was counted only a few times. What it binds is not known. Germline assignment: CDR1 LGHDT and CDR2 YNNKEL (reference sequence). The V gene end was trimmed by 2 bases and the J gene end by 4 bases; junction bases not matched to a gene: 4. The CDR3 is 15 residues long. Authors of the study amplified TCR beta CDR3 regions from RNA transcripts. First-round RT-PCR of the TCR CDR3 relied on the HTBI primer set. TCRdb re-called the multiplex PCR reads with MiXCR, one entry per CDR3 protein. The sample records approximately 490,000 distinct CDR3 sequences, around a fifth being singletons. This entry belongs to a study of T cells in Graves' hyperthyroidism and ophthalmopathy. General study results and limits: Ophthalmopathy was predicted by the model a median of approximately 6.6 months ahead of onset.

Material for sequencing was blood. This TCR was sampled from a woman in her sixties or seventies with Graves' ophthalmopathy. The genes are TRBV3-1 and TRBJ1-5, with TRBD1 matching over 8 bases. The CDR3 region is CASSQSGGWNQPQHF. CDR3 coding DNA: TGTGCCAGCAGCCAATCAGGGGGCTGGAATCAGCCCCAGCATTTT.